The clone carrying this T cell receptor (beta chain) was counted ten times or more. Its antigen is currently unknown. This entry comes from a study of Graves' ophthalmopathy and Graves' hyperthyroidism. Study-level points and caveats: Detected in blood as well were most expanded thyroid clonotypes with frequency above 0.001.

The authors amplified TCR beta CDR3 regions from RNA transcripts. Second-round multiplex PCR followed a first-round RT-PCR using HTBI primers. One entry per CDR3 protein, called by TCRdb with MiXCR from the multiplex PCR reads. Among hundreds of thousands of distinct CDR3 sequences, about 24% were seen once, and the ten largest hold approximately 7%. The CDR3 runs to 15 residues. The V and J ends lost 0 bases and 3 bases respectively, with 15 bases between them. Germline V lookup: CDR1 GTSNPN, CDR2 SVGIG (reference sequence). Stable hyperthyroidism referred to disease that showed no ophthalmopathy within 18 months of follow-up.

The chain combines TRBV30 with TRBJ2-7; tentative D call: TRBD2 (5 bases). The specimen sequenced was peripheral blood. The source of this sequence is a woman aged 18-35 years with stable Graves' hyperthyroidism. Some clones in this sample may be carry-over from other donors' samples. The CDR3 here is CAWSVPGRRDYEQYF. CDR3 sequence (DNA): TGTGCCTGGAGTGTTCCGGGTCGCCGGGACTACGAGCAGTACTTC.